This T cell receptor (beta chain) was captured in a study of T cell responses to AZD1222 COVID-19 vaccine. This clone was observed a few times. Its antigen is not identified. Sequencing was performed with immunoSEQ multiplex PCR; in TCRdb, only in-frame clones are kept and a portion is missing. The sample lists 100,000 to 150,000 clones, over 75% occurring once. This CDR3 spans 15 amino acids. General study results and limits: Vaccine-associated CD4 TCRs ranged over spike, dominating at 160-218 and 743-854. An increase in Spike-specific TCR breadth and depth was observed after two AZD1222 doses.

This receptor was taken from an adult in good health. V gene TRBV21-1 combines with J gene TRBJ1-5; TRBD1 is the table's D call, not checked against the DNA. TRBV21-1 constitutes a pseudogene. The sequenced sample was peripheral blood, obtained on day 0 of AZD1222 vaccination. The CDR3 loop is CASSKIQGGNQPQHF. In DNA form, the CDR3 reads TGTGCCAGCAGCAAAATTCAGGGCGGCAATCAGCCCCAGCATTTT.